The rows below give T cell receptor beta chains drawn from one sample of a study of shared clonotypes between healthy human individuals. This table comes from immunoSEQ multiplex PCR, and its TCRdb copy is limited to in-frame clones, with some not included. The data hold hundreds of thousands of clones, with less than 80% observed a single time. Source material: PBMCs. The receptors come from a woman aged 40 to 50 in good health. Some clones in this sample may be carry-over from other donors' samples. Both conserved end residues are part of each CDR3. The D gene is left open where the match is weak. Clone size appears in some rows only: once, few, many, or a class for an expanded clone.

CDR3aa: CASSQYLRDRAIDEQYF
CDR3nt: TGCGCCAGCAGCCAGTACCTCCGGGACAGGGCCATTGACGAGCAGTACTTC
v_gene: TRBV4-3
abundance: NA
len: 17
d_gene: TRBD1
j_gene: TRBJ2-7

CDR3aa: CASSLIAGGMNTEAFF
CDR3nt: TGTGCCAGCAGTTTAATTGCTGGGGGGATGAACACTGAAGCTTTCTTT
v_gene: TRBV28
abundance: few
len: 16
d_gene: NA
j_gene: TRBJ1-1

CDR3aa: CASSPGLAGSYEQYF
CDR3nt: TGTGCCAGCAGTCCCGGACTAGCGGGTTCCTACGAGCAGTACTTC
v_gene: TRBV28
abundance: NA
len: 15
d_gene: TRBD2
j_gene: TRBJ2-7

CDR3aa: CASSLGSGFDYEQYF
CDR3nt: TGCGCCAGCAGCTTGGGGTCAGGCTTCGACTACGAGCAGTACTTC
v_gene: TRBV5-1
abundance: NA
len: 15
d_gene: NA
j_gene: TRBJ2-7

CDR3aa: CASREQGEEKLFF
CDR3nt: TGTGCCAGTAGGGAACAGGGTGAAGAAAAACTGTTTTTT
v_gene: TRBV19
abundance: NA
len: 13
d_gene: NA
j_gene: TRBJ1-4

CDR3aa: CASSLGRDSYTDTQYF
CDR3nt: TGCGCCAGCAGCTTGGGGAGGGACAGTTACACAGATACGCAGTATTTT
v_gene: TRBV5-1
abundance: few
len: 16
d_gene: NA
j_gene: TRBJ2-3

CDR3aa: CASSELDKTYEQYF
CDR3nt: TGTGCCAGCAGTGAATTAGACAAGACCTACGAGCAGTACTTC
v_gene: TRBV25-1
abundance: NA
len: 14
d_gene: NA
j_gene: TRBJ2-7

CDR3aa: CASSQELGYKAFF
CDR3nt: TGCGCCAGCAGCCAAGAGTTAGGGTATAAAGCTTTCTTT
v_gene: TRBV4-1
abundance: NA
len: 13
d_gene: NA
j_gene: TRBJ1-1

CDR3aa: CASSERGLPPSNEQYF
CDR3nt: TGTGCCAGCAGTGAGAGGGGGCTCCCACCCTCCAACGAGCAGTACTTC
v_gene: TRBV2
abundance: NA
len: 16
d_gene: TRBD1
j_gene: TRBJ2-7

CDR3aa: CASSLSDRGLGYTF
CDR3nt: TGCGCCAGCAGCCTCTCAGACAGGGGGCTAGGCTACACCTTC
v_gene: TRBV5-1
abundance: NA
len: 14
d_gene: TRBD1
j_gene: TRBJ1-2

CDR3aa: CASSWVDRRPYEQYF
CDR3nt: TGTGCCAGCAGTTGGGTCGACAGGCGCCCCTACGAGCAGTACTTC
v_gene: TRBV28
abundance: NA
len: 15
d_gene: NA
j_gene: TRBJ2-7

CDR3aa: CASSLAGGNEQFF
CDR3nt: TGCGCCAGCAGCTTGGCCGGAGGCAATGAGCAGTTCTTC
v_gene: TRBV5-1
abundance: NA
len: 13
d_gene: NA
j_gene: TRBJ2-1

CDR3aa: CAWAGTGIEQYF
CDR3nt: TGTGCCTGGGCCGGGACAGGGATCGAGCAGTACTTC
v_gene: TRBV30
abundance: NA
len: 12
d_gene: TRBD1
j_gene: TRBJ2-7

CDR3aa: CASSFSRSYGVTQYF
CDR3nt: TGTGCCAGCAGCTTCTCCCGTTCTTATGGGGTTACGCAGTATTTT
v_gene: TRBV11-1
abundance: NA
len: 15
d_gene: NA
j_gene: TRBJ2-3

CDR3aa: CASSIRGTEAFF
CDR3nt: TGTGCCAGCAGTATTCGTGGCACTGAAGCTTTCTTT
v_gene: TRBV6-7
abundance: few
len: 12
d_gene: NA
j_gene: TRBJ1-1

CDR3aa: CASSFSGGAGANVLTF
CDR3nt: TGTGCCAGCAGTTTTTCAGGGGGTGCTGGGGCCAACGTCCTGACTTTC
v_gene: TRBV28
abundance: NA
len: 16
d_gene: TRBD1
j_gene: TRBJ2-6

CDR3aa: CASSSSGPYLYQPQHF
CDR3nt: TGTGCCAGCAGCTCCTCGGGTCCTTACCTTTATCAGCCCCAGCATTTT
v_gene: TRBV7-3
abundance: few
len: 16
d_gene: NA
j_gene: TRBJ1-5

CDR3aa: CSVLDRGRAGDTQYF
CDR3nt: TGCAGCGTCCTCGATAGGGGCCGGGCTGGAGATACGCAGTATTTT
v_gene: TRBV29-1
abundance: NA
len: 15
d_gene: NA
j_gene: TRBJ2-3

CDR3aa: CASSLRTSGTGELFF
CDR3nt: TGTGCCAGCAGCCTAAGGACTAGCGGCACCGGGGAGCTGTTTTTT
v_gene: TRBV7-2
abundance: NA
len: 15
d_gene: TRBD2
j_gene: TRBJ2-2

CDR3aa: CASTEVSGSGEQYF
CDR3nt: TGTGCCAGCACCGAGGTGAGCGGGAGTGGGGAGCAGTACTTC
v_gene: TRBV7-6
abundance: once
len: 14
d_gene: TRBD2
j_gene: TRBJ2-7

CDR3aa: CAIRSGRVDTGELFF
CDR3nt: TGTGCCATCAGAAGCGGGAGGGTTGACACCGGGGAGCTGTTTTTT
v_gene: TRBV10-3
abundance: NA
len: 15
d_gene: TRBD2
j_gene: TRBJ2-2

CDR3aa: CASSPRPTESYEQYF
CDR3nt: TGTGCCAGCAGCCCCCGACCCACAGAGTCCTACGAGCAGTACTTC
v_gene: TRBV9
abundance: once
len: 15
d_gene: NA
j_gene: TRBJ2-7

CDR3aa: CASRSSRAHYEQYF
CDR3nt: TGTGCCAGCAGAAGCAGCCGGGCTCACTACGAGCAGTACTTC
v_gene: TRBV7-8
abundance: few
len: 14
d_gene: NA
j_gene: TRBJ2-7

CDR3aa: CASSVQGRNTEAFF
CDR3nt: TGTGCCAGCAGTGTGCAGGGGAGGAACACTGAAGCTTTCTTT
v_gene: TRBV2
abundance: few
len: 14
d_gene: NA
j_gene: TRBJ1-1

CDR3aa: CATSRDRRGGYEQYF
CDR3nt: TGTGCCACCAGCAGAGATCGACGGGGAGGCTACGAGCAGTACTTC
v_gene: TRBV15
abundance: NA
len: 15
d_gene: NA
j_gene: TRBJ2-7

CDR3aa: CASRSQGASEQYF
CDR3nt: TGTGCCAGCAGGTCTCAGGGGGCGAGCGAGCAGTACTTC
v_gene: TRBV28
abundance: NA
len: 13
d_gene: TRBD1
j_gene: TRBJ2-7

CDR3aa: CASSLDRGDTIYF
CDR3nt: TGTGCCAGCTCACTGGACAGGGGAGACACCATATATTTT
v_gene: TRBV18
abundance: many
len: 13
d_gene: TRBD1
j_gene: TRBJ1-3

CDR3aa: CASSSIGPNQPQHF
CDR3nt: TGTGCCAGCAGCTCCATAGGGCCCAATCAGCCCCAGCATTTT
v_gene: TRBV7-9
abundance: once
len: 14
d_gene: NA
j_gene: TRBJ1-5

CDR3aa: CAISAGTRLTEQYF
CDR3nt: TGTGCCATCAGCGCCGGGACCAGGCTGACCGAACAGTACTTC
v_gene: TRBV10-3
abundance: NA
len: 14
d_gene: NA
j_gene: TRBJ2-7

CDR3aa: CASGRAGPASRDTQYF
CDR3nt: TGTGCCAGCGGCCGCGCGGGACCTGCATCAAGGGATACGCAGTATTTT
v_gene: TRBV11-2
abundance: NA
len: 16
d_gene: NA
j_gene: TRBJ2-3

CDR3aa: CASSPAMVDTQYF
CDR3nt: TGCGCCAGCAGCCCGGCTATGGTAGATACGCAGTATTTT
v_gene: TRBV5-1
abundance: NA
len: 13
d_gene: NA
j_gene: TRBJ2-3

CDR3aa: CASSELAGGAHEQYF
CDR3nt: TGCGCCAGCAGTGAGCTGGCGGGAGGCGCCCACGAGCAGTACTTC
v_gene: TRBV10-2
abundance: few
len: 15
d_gene: TRBD2
j_gene: TRBJ2-7

CDR3aa: CASSLGGASGANVLTF
CDR3nt: TGCGCCAGCAGCTTGGGGGGCGCGTCTGGGGCCAACGTCCTGACTTTC
v_gene: TRBV5-1
abundance: NA
len: 16
d_gene: NA
j_gene: TRBJ2-6

CDR3aa: CASSLSGQGYNEQFF
CDR3nt: TGTGCCAGCAGTTTATCGGGACAGGGGTACAATGAGCAGTTCTTC
v_gene: TRBV28
abundance: NA
len: 15
d_gene: TRBD1
j_gene: TRBJ2-1

CDR3aa: CASSVTGESTEAFF
CDR3nt: TGTGCCAGCAGTGTTACTGGGGAGAGCACTGAAGCTTTCTTT
v_gene: TRBV2
abundance: once
len: 14
d_gene: NA
j_gene: TRBJ1-1

CDR3aa: CASSLEGAGQGILRAYEQYF
CDR3nt: TGCGCCAGCAGCTTGGAGGGGGCGGGACAGGGGATCCTCCGGGCTTACGAGCAGTACTTC
v_gene: TRBV5-1
abundance: NA
len: 20
d_gene: TRBD1
j_gene: TRBJ2-7

CDR3aa: CASSKIRGQGARLGNQPQHF
CDR3nt: TGTGCCAGCAGCAAAATTAGGGGACAGGGGGCTAGATTAGGCAATCAGCCCCAGCATTTT
v_gene: TRBV21-1
abundance: NA
len: 20
d_gene: NA
j_gene: TRBJ1-5

CDR3aa: CASSLFRESGELFF
CDR3nt: TGTGCCAGCAGTTTATTCCGGGAATCCGGGGAGCTGTTTTTT
v_gene: TRBV27
abundance: NA
len: 14
d_gene: NA
j_gene: TRBJ2-2

CDR3aa: CASEWGGTEAFF
CDR3nt: TGTGCCAGCGAATGGGGGGGCACTGAAGCTTTCTTT
v_gene: TRBV18
abundance: NA
len: 12
d_gene: NA
j_gene: TRBJ1-1

CDR3aa: CASSPGTTYEQYF
CDR3nt: TGTGCCAGCAGCCCAGGGACCACCTACGAGCAGTACTTC
v_gene: TRBV11-2
abundance: NA
len: 13
d_gene: NA
j_gene: TRBJ2-7

CDR3aa: CASSYQPVGVTEAFF
CDR3nt: TGTGCCAGCAGTTACCAGCCTGTCGGGGTCACTGAAGCTTTCTTT
v_gene: TRBV27
abundance: NA
len: 15
d_gene: NA
j_gene: TRBJ1-1

CDR3aa: CASRDRSDQPQHF
CDR3nt: TGTGCCAGCAGAGACAGGTCGGATCAGCCCCAGCATTTT
v_gene: TRBV28
abundance: NA
len: 13
d_gene: NA
j_gene: TRBJ1-5

CDR3aa: CASSLERLSQYF
CDR3nt: TGTGCCAGCAGCTTAGAAAGGTTGTCCCAGTACTTC
v_gene: TRBV11-2
abundance: NA
len: 12
d_gene: NA
j_gene: TRBJ2-5

CDR3aa: CASTSTGTGGYEQYF
CDR3nt: TGTGCCAGCACCTCGACCGGGACAGGGGGTTACGAGCAGTACTTC
v_gene: TRBV28
abundance: NA
len: 15
d_gene: TRBD1
j_gene: TRBJ2-7

CDR3aa: CASSLSRPGEQFF
CDR3nt: TGCGCCAGCAGCCTCTCTCGGCCTGGGGAGCAGTTCTTC
v_gene: TRBV4-3
abundance: NA
len: 13
d_gene: NA
j_gene: TRBJ2-1

CDR3aa: CASSLRQGGHTEAFF
CDR3nt: TGCGCCAGCAGCTTACGACAGGGAGGGCACACTGAAGCTTTCTTT
v_gene: TRBV5-1
abundance: NA
len: 15
d_gene: TRBD1
j_gene: TRBJ1-1

CDR3aa: CASSVRTGDTDTQYF
CDR3nt: TGTGCCAGCAGCGTAAGGACAGGGGACACAGATACGCAGTATTTT
v_gene: TRBV9
abundance: NA
len: 15
d_gene: TRBD1
j_gene: TRBJ2-3

CDR3aa: CASSAGAAGAFF
CDR3nt: TGTGCCAGCAGTGCGGGGGCGGCGGGAGCTTTCTTT
v_gene: TRBV6-5
abundance: few
len: 12
d_gene: NA
j_gene: TRBJ1-1

CDR3aa: CASSPYRRDSEQYF
CDR3nt: TGTGCCAGCAGCCCCTATCGCCGGGACAGCGAGCAGTACTTC
v_gene: TRBV2
abundance: few
len: 14
d_gene: TRBD1
j_gene: TRBJ2-7

CDR3aa: CASSFGSSGFGSPEAFF
CDR3nt: TGTGCCAGCAGCTTCGGCAGCAGCGGTTTTGGGAGCCCTGAAGCTTTCTTT
v_gene: TRBV5-6
abundance: NA
len: 17
d_gene: NA
j_gene: TRBJ1-1

CDR3aa: CASREGGGAYNEQFF
CDR3nt: TGTGCCAGCAGAGAGGGTGGGGGGGCCTACAATGAGCAGTTCTTC
v_gene: TRBV2
abundance: NA
len: 15
d_gene: TRBD2
j_gene: TRBJ2-1

CDR3aa: CASSYGVGNEQYF
CDR3nt: TGTGCCAGCAGTTACGGGGTGGGCAACGAGCAGTACTTC
v_gene: TRBV6-5
abundance: NA
len: 13
d_gene: NA
j_gene: TRBJ2-7

CDR3aa: CASSLSGGTDTQYF
CDR3nt: TGTGCCAGCAGCTTATCTGGCGGGACAGATACGCAGTATTTT
v_gene: TRBV7-9
abundance: NA
len: 14
d_gene: NA
j_gene: TRBJ2-3

CDR3aa: CASMGRAGPDEQYF
CDR3nt: TGTGCCAGTATGGGGAGGGCCGGGCCCGACGAGCAGTACTTC
v_gene: TRBV19
abundance: NA
len: 14
d_gene: TRBD2
j_gene: TRBJ2-7

CDR3aa: CASSLDPFRGETQYF
CDR3nt: TGTGCCAGCAGCTTAGATCCATTTAGGGGAGAGACCCAGTACTTC
v_gene: TRBV7-2
abundance: NA
len: 15
d_gene: NA
j_gene: TRBJ2-5

CDR3aa: CASSQDPIGRPIYEQYF
CDR3nt: TGTGCCAGCAGCCAAGATCCAATCGGGAGACCGATCTACGAGCAGTACTTC
v_gene: TRBV4-2
abundance: NA
len: 17
d_gene: NA
j_gene: TRBJ2-7

CDR3aa: CASSPITAPAYEQYF
CDR3nt: TGTGCCAGCAGCCCCATAACAGCACCGGCTTACGAGCAGTACTTC
v_gene: TRBV7-9
abundance: NA
len: 15
d_gene: NA
j_gene: TRBJ2-7

CDR3aa: CASSQGVASGRAHEQYF
CDR3nt: TGTGCCAGCAGCCAAGGGGTCGCTAGCGGGAGGGCCCACGAGCAGTACTTC
v_gene: TRBV14
abundance: NA
len: 17
d_gene: TRBD2
j_gene: TRBJ2-7

CDR3aa: CASSPWGGPGANVLTF
CDR3nt: TGTGCCAGCAGCCCGTGGGGGGGACCTGGGGCCAACGTCCTGACTTTC
v_gene: TRBV5-8
abundance: NA
len: 16
d_gene: TRBD2
j_gene: TRBJ2-6

CDR3aa: CASRTYRVGGGYNEQFF
CDR3nt: TGTGCCAGCAGGACCTACAGGGTAGGAGGGGGTTACAATGAGCAGTTCTTC
v_gene: TRBV5-6
abundance: NA
len: 17
d_gene: NA
j_gene: TRBJ2-1